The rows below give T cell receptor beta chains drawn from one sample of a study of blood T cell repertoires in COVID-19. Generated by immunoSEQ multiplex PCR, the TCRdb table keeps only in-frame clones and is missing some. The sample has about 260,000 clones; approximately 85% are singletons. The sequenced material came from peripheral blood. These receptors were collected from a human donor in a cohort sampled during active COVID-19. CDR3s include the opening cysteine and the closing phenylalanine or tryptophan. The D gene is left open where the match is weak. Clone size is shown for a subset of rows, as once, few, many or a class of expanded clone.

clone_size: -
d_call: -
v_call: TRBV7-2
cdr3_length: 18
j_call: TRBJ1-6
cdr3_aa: CASSLPLQPGASNSPLHF
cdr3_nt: TGTGCCAGCAGCCTTCCCCTTCAGCCGGGAGCCTCCAATTCACCCCTCCACTTT

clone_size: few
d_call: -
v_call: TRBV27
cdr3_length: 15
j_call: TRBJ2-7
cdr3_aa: CASSLSLEGSNEQYF
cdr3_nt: TGTGCCAGCAGTTTATCGCTGGAGGGTTCCAACGAGCAGTACTTC

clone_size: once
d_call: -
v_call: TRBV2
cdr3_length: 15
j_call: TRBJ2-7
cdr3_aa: CASSNLANTRTEQYF
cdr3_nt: TGTGCCAGCAGTAATTTAGCGAATACGCGAACGGAGCAGTACTTC

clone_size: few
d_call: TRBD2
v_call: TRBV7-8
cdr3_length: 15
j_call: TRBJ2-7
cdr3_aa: CASSLDSGLTYEQYF
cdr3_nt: TGTGCCAGCAGCTTAGATAGCGGGCTAACCTACGAGCAGTACTTC

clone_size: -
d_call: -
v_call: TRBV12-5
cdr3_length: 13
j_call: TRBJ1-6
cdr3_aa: CASGLIGGSPLHF
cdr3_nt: TGTGCTAGTGGTTTGATAGGGGGTTCACCCCTCCACTTT

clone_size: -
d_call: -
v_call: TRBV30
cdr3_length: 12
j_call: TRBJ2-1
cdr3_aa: CAWSGVAAEQFF
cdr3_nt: TGTGCCTGGAGTGGGGTAGCGGCTGAGCAGTTCTTC

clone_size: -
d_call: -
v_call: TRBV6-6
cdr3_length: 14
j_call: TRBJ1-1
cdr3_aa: CASSTRRAGTEAFF
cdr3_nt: TGTGCCAGCAGTACTCGGAGGGCTGGGACTGAAGCTTTCTTT

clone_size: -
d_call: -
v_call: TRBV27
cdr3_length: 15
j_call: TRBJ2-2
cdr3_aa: CASSLWGANTGELFF
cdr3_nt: TGTGCCAGCAGTTTATGGGGGGCGAACACCGGGGAGCTGTTTTTT

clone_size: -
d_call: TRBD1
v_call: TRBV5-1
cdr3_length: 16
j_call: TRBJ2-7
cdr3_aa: CASSPRTGATYYEQYF
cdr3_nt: TGCGCCAGCAGCCCGCGGACAGGGGCCACCTACTACGAGCAGTACTTC

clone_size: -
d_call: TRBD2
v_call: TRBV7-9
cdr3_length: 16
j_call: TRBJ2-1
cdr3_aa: CASSPRAGESYNEQFF
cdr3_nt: TGTGCCAGCAGCCCGAGAGCGGGAGAGTCCTACAATGAGCAGTTCTTC

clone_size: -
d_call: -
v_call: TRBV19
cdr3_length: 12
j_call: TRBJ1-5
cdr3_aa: CASNRERQPQHF
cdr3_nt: TGTGCCAGTAACAGGGAGAGGCAGCCCCAGCATTTT

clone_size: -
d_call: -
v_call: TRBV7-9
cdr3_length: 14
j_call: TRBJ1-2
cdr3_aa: CASSLSELFYGYTF
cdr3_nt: TGTGCCAGCAGCTTAAGTGAGCTGTTTTATGGCTACACCTTC

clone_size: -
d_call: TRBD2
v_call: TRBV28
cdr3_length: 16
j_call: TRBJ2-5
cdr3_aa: CASSFGTSGDQETQYF
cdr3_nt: TGTGCCAGCAGTTTTGGTACTAGCGGGGACCAAGAGACCCAGTACTTC

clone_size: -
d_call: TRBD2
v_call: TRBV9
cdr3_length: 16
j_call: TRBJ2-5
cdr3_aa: CASSVDSGGPWETQYF
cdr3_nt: TGTGCCAGCAGCGTAGATTCGGGGGGGCCTTGGGAGACCCAGTACTTC